A selection of T cell receptor beta chains follows, all from one sample in a study of blood T cell repertoires in COVID-19. Repertoires were generated with immunoSEQ multiplex PCR, while TCRdb's copy carries only in-frame clones and drops some. The sample lists under 250,000 clones, 85% to 90% occurring once. The material sequenced was peripheral blood. The receptors stem from a woman in her 70s with active or convalescent COVID-19. CDR3s include the opening cysteine and the closing phenylalanine or tryptophan. The D gene is left open where the match is weak. Only some rows state a clone size, as once, few, many or a class for expanded clones.

D,size,J,V,length,CDR3,DNA
-,-,TRBJ2-2,TRBV2,15,CASREAYANTGELFF,TGTGCCAGCAGGGAGGCGTACGCGAACACCGGGGAGCTGTTTTTT
-,-,TRBJ1-5,TRBV11-2,13,CASSPQINQPQHF,TGTGCCAGCAGTCCCCAGATCAATCAGCCCCAGCATTTT
-,few,TRBJ1-1,TRBV19,17,CASSIDLDRPWDTEAFF,TGTGCCAGTAGTATAGATCTAGACAGGCCGTGGGACACTGAAGCTTTCTTT
TRBD1,-,TRBJ2-4,TRBV19,14,CASRDRKGKNIQYF,TGTGCCAGCCGGGACAGGAAGGGCAAAAACATTCAGTACTTC
-,-,TRBJ2-5,TRBV24-1,15,CATSERGQGNGAQYF,TGTGCCACCAGTGAGAGGGGACAAGGCAATGGGGCCCAGTACTTC
-,-,TRBJ1-1,TRBV2,10,CASTKEPYYF,TGTGCCAGCACCAAGGAGCCGTATTACTTT
-,-,TRBJ1-1,TRBV24-1,11,CATRTGSEAFF,TGTGCCACCAGGACAGGTTCTGAAGCTTTCTTT
-,few,TRBJ1-3,TRBV9,13,CASSGPGGNTIYF,TGTGCCAGCAGCGGACCAGGGGGAAACACCATATATTTT
TRBD1,-,TRBJ1-1,TRBV2,14,CASKWDRGNTEAFF,TGTGCCAGCAAGTGGGACAGGGGGAACACTGAAGCTTTCTTT
-,once,TRBJ1-5,TRBV5-8,13,CASSYRAPQPQHF,TGTGCCAGCAGCTACAGGGCACCGCAACCCCAGCATTTT
TRBD1,-,TRBJ2-7,TRBV7-2,14,CASSLNSGQGEQYF,TGTGCCAGCAGCTTGAACTCGGGACAGGGCGAGCAGTACTTC
TRBD1,-,TRBJ1-3,TRBV27,15,CASRPDRATGNTIYF,TGTGCCAGCAGGCCTGACAGGGCAACTGGAAACACCATATATTTT
-,-,TRBJ1-6,TRBV5-1,15,CASRSYRGYNSPLHF,TGCGCCAGCAGATCGTATCGGGGCTATAATTCACCCCTCCACTTT
TRBD2,-,TRBJ2-5,TRBV6-6,15,CASKLAGGPRETQYF,TGTGCCAGCAAACTAGCGGGGGGGCCGAGGGAGACCCAGTACTTC
TRBD1,-,TRBJ2-5,TRBV5-1,13,CASSSTGSETQYF,TGCGCCAGCAGCTCGACAGGGTCAGAGACCCAGTACTTC
TRBD2,-,TRBJ2-1,TRBV11-3,15,CASSPLRGGYNEQFF,TGTGCCAGCAGCCCCCTACGCGGGGGCTACAATGAGCAGTTCTTC
-,-,TRBJ1-1,TRBV10-1,13,CASRDSGNTEAFF,TGCGCCAGCAGGGATTCGGGGAACACTGAAGCTTTCTTT
-,-,TRBJ2-3,TRBV12-5,15,CASGFRRGGTDTQYF,TGTGCTAGTGGTTTCCGAAGGGGGGGAACAGATACGCAGTATTTT
-,-,TRBJ1-5,TRBV9,14,CASSVQGSNQPQHF,TGTGCCAGCAGCGTACAGGGGAGCAATCAGCCCCAGCATTTT
TRBD1,-,TRBJ1-2,TRBV29-1,16,CSVVTPDREKNYGYTF,TGCAGCGTTGTAACCCCTGACAGGGAGAAGAACTATGGCTACACCTTC
-,once,TRBJ2-7,TRBV4-1,14,CASSQAQLGYEQYF,TGCGCCAGCAGCCAAGCCCAGCTAGGCTACGAGCAGTACTTC
TRBD1,-,TRBJ1-4,TRBV7-9,14,CASSPRGLNEKLFF,TGTGCCAGCAGCCCCAGGGGGCTTAATGAAAAACTGTTTTTT
TRBD1,-,TRBJ1-6,TRBV13,15,CASSERGGAGSPLHF,TGTGCCAGCAGCGAGCGAGGGGGCGCGGGTTCACCCCTCCACTTT
TRBD1,-,TRBJ2-2,TRBV7-2,19,CASSLVVTRGQGYTGELFF,TGTGCCAGCAGCTTAGTGGTAACTCGGGGACAGGGCTACACCGGGGAGCTGTTTTTT
-,-,TRBJ1-6,TRBV7-2,15,CASILEAAHNSPLHF,TGTGCCAGCATTCTCGAGGCAGCCCATAATTCACCCCTCCACTTT
-,once,TRBJ1-1,TRBV5-4,14,CASSREDGGREAFF,TGTGCCAGCAGCCGGGAGGATGGGGGGCGCGAAGCTTTCTTT
-,once,TRBJ1-2,TRBV18,13,CASSPPTDYGYTF,TGTGCCAGCTCACCACCGACAGATTATGGCTACACCTTC
-,-,TRBJ1-2,TRBV7-8,14,CASTVEAKGYGYTF,TGTGCCAGCACTGTGGAGGCAAAGGGCTATGGCTACACCTTC
-,-,TRBJ1-1,TRBV19,13,CATQRGMDTEAFF,TGTGCCACTCAAAGGGGAATGGACACTGAAGCTTTCTTT
TRBD1,few,TRBJ1-2,TRBV5-1,16,CASSHGTGQANYGYTF,TGCGCCAGCAGCCACGGGACAGGGCAAGCTAACTATGGCTACACCTTC
-,-,TRBJ1-1,TRBV5-4,13,CASSLARAGEAFF,TGTGCCAGCAGCTTGGCCCGGGCGGGGGAAGCTTTCTTT
-,-,TRBJ2-7,TRBV4-1,13,CASSQARGRGSYF,TGCGCCAGCAGCCAAGCCCGAGGGCGGGGTTCGTACTTC
-,-,TRBJ1-1,TRBV19,14,CASSISGRGFEAFF,TGTGCCAGTAGTATTAGTGGGCGGGGGTTTGAAGCTTTCTTT
-,-,TRBJ2-1,TRBV19,14,CASSRRDGGNEQFF,TGTGCCAGTAGTCGTAGGGACGGAGGGAATGAGCAGTTCTTC